The clone carrying this TCR beta chain was seen at least ten times. These data originate in a study of early T cells in non-severe SARS-CoV-2 infection. Overall study context: Chains from this unsorted whole-blood bulk RNA could not be paired.

CDR1 is SGHDT, CDR2 YYEEEE, per germline. J gave up 7 bases and V 5 bases, and 8 bases lay outside the gene matches. There are 14 residues in the CDR3. One entry per CDR3 protein, called by TCRdb with MiXCR from the 5' RACE reads. The table has about 59,000 distinct CDR3 sequences, about 13% seen once. This sequence was found in an adult who was a healthcare worker with PCR-confirmed SARS-CoV-2 infection or an uninfected control (not recorded which). The gene calls are TRBV5-6 and TRBJ1-5; 8 nucleotides line up with TRBD1. Specimen: whole blood, collected at baseline. DNA of the CDR3: TGTGCCAGCAGTACCGGGACAGGACGACAGCCCCAGCATTTT. Its protein product is CASSTGTGRQPQHF.